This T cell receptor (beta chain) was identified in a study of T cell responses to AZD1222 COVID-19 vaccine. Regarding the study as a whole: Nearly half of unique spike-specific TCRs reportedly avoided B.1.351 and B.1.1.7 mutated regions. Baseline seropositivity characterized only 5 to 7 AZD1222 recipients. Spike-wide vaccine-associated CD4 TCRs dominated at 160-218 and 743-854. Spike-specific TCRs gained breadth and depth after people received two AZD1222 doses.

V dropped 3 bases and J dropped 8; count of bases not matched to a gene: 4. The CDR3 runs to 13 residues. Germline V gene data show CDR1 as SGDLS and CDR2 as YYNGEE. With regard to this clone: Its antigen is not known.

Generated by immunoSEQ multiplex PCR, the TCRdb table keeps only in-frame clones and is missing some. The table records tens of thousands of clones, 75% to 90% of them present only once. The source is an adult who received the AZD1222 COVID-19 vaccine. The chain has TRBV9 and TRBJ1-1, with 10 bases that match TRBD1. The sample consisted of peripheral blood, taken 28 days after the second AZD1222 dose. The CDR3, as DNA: TGTGCCAGCAGCGCCACGACAGGGGGCGAAGCTTTCTTT. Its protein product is CASSATTGGEAFF. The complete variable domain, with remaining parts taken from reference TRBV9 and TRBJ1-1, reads DSGVTQTPKHLITATGQRVTLRCSPRSGDLSVYWYQQSLDQGLQFLIQYYNGEERAKGNILERFSAQQFPDLHSELNLSSLELGDSALYFCASSATTGGEAFFGQGTRLTVV.